The present entry profiles one TCR beta chain with its context. Its antigen is not identified. Produced via immunoSEQ multiplex PCR; TCRdb's table is partial and in-frame only. The table shows around 140,000 clones, with 92% occurring only once. This entry is derived from a study of T cell responses to AZD1222 COVID-19 vaccine. Regarding the study as a whole: CD4 TCRs linked to vaccination spanned spike, dominating at 160-218 and 743-854. Epitopes outside B.1.351 and B.1.1.7 mutated regions reportedly drew nearly half of spike TCRs. It was only after the peak T cell response that any repertoires were sampled.

The germline V and J ends were trimmed by 5 bases and 1 base, with 17 bases remaining between them. CDR3 length: 16 amino acids. CDR1 and CDR2 from the germline V gene are SNHLY and FYNNEI. Samples with a second dose at about 4 or about 12 weeks were pooled together. The source of this sequence is an adult who received the AZD1222 COVID-19 vaccine. This specimen was peripheral blood, taken 28 days after the second AZD1222 dose. This sequence joins TRBV2 and TRBJ1-1; perhaps TRBD1 as D (5 bases). The CDR3 reads CASSPGRPTGNTEAFF. The CDR3 DNA sequence: TGTGCCAGCAGTCCGGGACGCCCCACAGGGAACACTGAAGCTTTCTTT.